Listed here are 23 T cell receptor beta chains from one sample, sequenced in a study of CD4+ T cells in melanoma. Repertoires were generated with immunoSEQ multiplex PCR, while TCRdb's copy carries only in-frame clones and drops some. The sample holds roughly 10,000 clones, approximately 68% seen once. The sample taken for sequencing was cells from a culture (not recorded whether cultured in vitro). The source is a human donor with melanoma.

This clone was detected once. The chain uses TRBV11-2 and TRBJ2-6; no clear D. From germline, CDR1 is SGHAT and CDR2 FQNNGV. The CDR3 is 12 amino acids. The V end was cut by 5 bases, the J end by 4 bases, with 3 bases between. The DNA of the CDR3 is TGTGCCAGCAGCCCGGGGGCCAACGTCCTGACTTTC. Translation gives CASSPGANVLTF.

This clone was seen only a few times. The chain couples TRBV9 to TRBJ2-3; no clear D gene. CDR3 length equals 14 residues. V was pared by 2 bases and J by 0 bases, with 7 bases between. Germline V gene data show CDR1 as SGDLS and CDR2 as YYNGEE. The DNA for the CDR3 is TGTGCCAGCAGCGTGTTGGTGAGCACAGATACGCAGTATTTT. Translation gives CASSVLVSTDTQYF.

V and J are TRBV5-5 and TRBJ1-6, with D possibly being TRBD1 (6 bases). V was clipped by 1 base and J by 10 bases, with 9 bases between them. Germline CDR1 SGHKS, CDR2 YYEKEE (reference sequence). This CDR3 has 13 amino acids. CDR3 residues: CASSLTGTSPLHF. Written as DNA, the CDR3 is TGTGCCAGCAGCTTGACAGGGACCTCACCCCTCCACTTT.

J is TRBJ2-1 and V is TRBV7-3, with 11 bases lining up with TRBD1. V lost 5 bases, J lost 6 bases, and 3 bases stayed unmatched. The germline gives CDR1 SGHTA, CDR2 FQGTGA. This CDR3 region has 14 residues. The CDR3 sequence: CASSPGTGGNEQFF. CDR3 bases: TGTGCCAGCAGCCCGGGGACAGGGGGCAATGAGCAGTTCTTC. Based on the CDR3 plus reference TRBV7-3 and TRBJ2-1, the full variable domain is GAGVSQTPSNKVTEKGKYVELRCDPISGHTALYWYRQSLGQGPEFLIYFQGTGAADDSGLPNDRFFAVRPEGSVSTLKIQRTERGDSAVYLCASSPGTGGNEQFFGPGTRLTVL.

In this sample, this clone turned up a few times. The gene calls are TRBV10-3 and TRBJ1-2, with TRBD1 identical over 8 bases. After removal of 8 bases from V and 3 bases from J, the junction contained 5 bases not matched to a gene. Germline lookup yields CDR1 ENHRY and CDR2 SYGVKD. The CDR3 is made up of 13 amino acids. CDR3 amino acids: CAIQGAADYGYTF. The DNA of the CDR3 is TGTGCCATCCAGGGGGCGGCAGACTATGGCTACACCTTC.

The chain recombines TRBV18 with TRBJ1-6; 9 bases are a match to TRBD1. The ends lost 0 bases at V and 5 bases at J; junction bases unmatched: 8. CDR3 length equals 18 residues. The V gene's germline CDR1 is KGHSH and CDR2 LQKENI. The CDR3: CASSPPGQGRGDNSPLHF. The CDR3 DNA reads TGTGCCAGCTCACCACCGGGACAGGGTAGGGGTGATAATTCACCCCTCCACTTT.

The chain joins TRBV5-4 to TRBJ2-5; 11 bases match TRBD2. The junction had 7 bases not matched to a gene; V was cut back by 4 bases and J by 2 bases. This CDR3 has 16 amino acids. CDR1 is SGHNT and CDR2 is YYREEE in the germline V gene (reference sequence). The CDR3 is CASSASSGGPQETQYF. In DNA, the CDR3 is TGTGCCAGCAGCGCTTCTAGCGGGGGGCCGCAAGAGACCCAGTACTTC.

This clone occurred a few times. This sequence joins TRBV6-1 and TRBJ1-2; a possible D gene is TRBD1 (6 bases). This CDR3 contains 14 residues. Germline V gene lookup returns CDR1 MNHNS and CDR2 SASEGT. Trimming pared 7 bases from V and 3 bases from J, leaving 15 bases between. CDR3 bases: TGTGCCAGCAAAGAACAGGGATTTGACTATGGCTACACCTTC. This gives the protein CASKEQGFDYGYTF.

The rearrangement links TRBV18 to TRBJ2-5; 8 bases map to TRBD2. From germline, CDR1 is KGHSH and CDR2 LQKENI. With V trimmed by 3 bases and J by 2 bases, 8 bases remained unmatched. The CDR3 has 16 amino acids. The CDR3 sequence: CASSPEPAGAQETQYF. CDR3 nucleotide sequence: TGTGCCAGCTCACCGGAACCAGCGGGGGCTCAAGAGACCCAGTACTTC.

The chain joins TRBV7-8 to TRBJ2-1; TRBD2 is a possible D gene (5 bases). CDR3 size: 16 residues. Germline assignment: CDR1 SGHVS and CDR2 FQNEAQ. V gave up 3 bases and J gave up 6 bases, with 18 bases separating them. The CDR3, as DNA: TGTGCCAGCAGCTTCGGCGAACTTGGACTGGGCAATGAGCAGTTCTTC. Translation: CASSFGELGLGNEQFF. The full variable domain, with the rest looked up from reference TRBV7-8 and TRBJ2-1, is GAGVSQSPRYKVAKRGQDVALRCDPISGHVSLFWYQQALGQGPEFLTYFQNEAQLDKSGLPSDRFFAERPEGSVSTLKIQRTQQEDSAVYLCASSFGELGLGNEQFFGPGTRLTVL.

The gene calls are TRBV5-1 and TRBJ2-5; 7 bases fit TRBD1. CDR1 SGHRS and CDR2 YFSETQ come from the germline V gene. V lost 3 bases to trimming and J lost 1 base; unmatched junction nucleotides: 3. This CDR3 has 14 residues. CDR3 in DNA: TGCGCCAGCAGCTGGGGACAGAGCCAAGAGACCCAGTACTTC. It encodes CASSWGQSQETQYF.

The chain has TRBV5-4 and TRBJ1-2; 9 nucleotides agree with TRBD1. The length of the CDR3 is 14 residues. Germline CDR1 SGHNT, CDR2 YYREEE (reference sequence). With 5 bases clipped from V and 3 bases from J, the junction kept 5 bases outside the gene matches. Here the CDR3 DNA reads TGTGCCAGCAGACGGGACAGGGAGTACTATGGCTACACCTTC. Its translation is CASRRDREYYGYTF.

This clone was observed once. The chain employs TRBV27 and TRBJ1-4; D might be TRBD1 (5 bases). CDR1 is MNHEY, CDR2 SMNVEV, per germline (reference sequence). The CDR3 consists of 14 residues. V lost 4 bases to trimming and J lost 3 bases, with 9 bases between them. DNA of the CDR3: TGTGCCAGCAGTTGGAGGGGATCTAATGAAAAACTGTTTTTT. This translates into CASSWRGSNEKLFF.

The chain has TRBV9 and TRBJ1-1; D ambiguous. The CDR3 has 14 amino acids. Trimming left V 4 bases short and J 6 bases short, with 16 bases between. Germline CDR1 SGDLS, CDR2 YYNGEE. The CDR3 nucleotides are TGTGCCAGCAGCAATCGAGCAGAAAATTCTGAAGCTTTCTTT. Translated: CASSNRAENSEAFF.

Written as DNA, the CDR3 is TGTGCCAGCAGGAAGGTCGCTTCGTATTCCTACGAGCAGTACTTC. Encoded protein: CASRKVASYSYEQYF. The chain employs TRBV6-1 and TRBJ2-7; no definite D call. Germline V lookup: CDR1 MNHNS, CDR2 SASEGT. V lost 6 bases to trimming and J lost 1 base, with 16 bases between them. The CDR3 loop spans 15 amino acids.

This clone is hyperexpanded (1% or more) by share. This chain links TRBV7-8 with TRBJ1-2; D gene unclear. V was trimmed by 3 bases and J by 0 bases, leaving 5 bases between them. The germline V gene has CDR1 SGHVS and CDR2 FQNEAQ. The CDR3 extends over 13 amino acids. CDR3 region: CASSFLANYGYTF. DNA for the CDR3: TGTGCCAGCAGCTTTTTGGCTAACTATGGCTACACCTTC.

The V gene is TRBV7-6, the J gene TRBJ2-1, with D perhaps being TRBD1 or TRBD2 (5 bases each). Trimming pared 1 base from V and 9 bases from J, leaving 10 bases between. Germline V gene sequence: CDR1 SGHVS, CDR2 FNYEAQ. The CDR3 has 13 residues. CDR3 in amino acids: CASSLVGVAEQFF. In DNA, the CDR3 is TGTGCCAGCAGCTTAGTGGGGGTGGCTGAGCAGTTCTTC.

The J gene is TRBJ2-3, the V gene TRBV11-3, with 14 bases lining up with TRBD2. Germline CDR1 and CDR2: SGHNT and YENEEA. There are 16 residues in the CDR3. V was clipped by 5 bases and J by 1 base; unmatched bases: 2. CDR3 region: CASSRGLAGGTDTQYF. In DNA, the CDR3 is TGTGCCAGCAGCAGGGGACTAGCGGGGGGCACAGATACGCAGTATTTT.

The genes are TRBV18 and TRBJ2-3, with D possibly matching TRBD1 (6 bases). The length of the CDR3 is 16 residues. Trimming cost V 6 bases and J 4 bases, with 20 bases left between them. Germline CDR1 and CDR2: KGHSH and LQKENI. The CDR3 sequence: CASSPLRGFGSDTQYF. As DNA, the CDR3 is TGTGCCAGCTCTCCCCTGAGGGGGTTTGGATCAGATACGCAGTATTTT.

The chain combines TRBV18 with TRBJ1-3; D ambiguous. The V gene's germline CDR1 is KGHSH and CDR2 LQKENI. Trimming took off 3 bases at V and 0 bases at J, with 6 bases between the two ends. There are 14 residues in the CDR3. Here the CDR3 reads CASSPGFSGNTIYF. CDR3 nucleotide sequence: TGTGCCAGCTCACCGGGATTCTCTGGAAACACCATATATTTT.

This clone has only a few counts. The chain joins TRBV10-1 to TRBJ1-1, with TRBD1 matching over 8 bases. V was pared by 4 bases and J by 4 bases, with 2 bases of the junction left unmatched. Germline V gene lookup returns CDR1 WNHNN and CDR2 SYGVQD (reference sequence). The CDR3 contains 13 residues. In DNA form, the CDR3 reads TGCGCCAGCAGTGTCGGACAGGGCACTGAAGCTTTCTTT. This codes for CASSVGQGTEAFF.

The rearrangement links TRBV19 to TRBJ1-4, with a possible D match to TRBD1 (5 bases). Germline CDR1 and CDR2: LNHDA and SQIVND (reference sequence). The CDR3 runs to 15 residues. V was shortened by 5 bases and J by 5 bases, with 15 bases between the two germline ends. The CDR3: CASSPQDTRNEKLFF. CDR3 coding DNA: TGTGCCAGTAGTCCTCAGGACACCCGAAATGAAAAACTGTTTTTT.

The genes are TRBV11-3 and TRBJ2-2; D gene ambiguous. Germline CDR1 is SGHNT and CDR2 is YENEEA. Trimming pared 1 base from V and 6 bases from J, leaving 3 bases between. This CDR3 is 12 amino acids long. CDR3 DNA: TGTGCCAGCAGCTTAGCGGCCGGGGAGCTGTTTTTT. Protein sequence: CASSLAAGELFF. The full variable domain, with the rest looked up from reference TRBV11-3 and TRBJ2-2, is EAGVVQSPRYKIIEKKQPVAFWCNPISGHNTLYWYLQNLGQGPELLIRYENEEAVDDSQLPKDRFSAERLKGVDSTLKIQPAELGDSAVYLCASSLAAGELFFGEGSRLTVL.